These 28 T cell receptor beta chains originate from one sample sequenced in a study of B cell selection in AIRE deficiency. The table came from immunoSEQ multiplex PCR; TCRdb's copy has only in-frame clones and leaves some out. Altogether over 20,000 clones are present, around 90% being singletons, with the ten largest covering roughly 1.4%. Regulatory T cells were sorted as CD4+CD25hiCD127low/negative. Input material: CD4+CD25+ Tregs sorted from PBMCs. The receptors were sampled from a human donor in good health.

The V call is TRBV19, the J call TRBJ2-7; the D gene is possibly TRBD2 (6 bases). CDR1 and CDR2 from the germline V gene are LNHDA and SQIVND (reference sequence). V was trimmed by 3 bases and J by 5 bases, leaving 14 bases between them. This CDR3 spans 14 amino acids. CDR3 nucleotide sequence: TGTGCCAGTAGTATGTGGGACTCACCCGACGAGCAGTACTTC. Its protein product is CASSMWDSPDEQYF.

About this clone: Other DNA sequences of this sample code for an identical CDR3. The chain links TRBV6-6 to TRBJ1-2; D remains unclear. The CDR3 totals 12 residues. V lost 5 bases to trimming and J lost 7 bases, with 11 bases between them. Germline CDR1 and CDR2: MNHNY and SVGAGI (reference sequence). In DNA form, the CDR3 reads TGTGCCAGCAGTCCTGGACCAAGTGGCTACACCTTC. It translates to CASSPGPSGYTF.

The DNA of the CDR3 is TGTGCCAGCAGGTGGAGCGGGGGCACAGATACGCAGTATTTT. Its translation: CASRWSGGTDTQYF. The J gene is TRBJ2-3, the V gene TRBV6-4; TRBD2 matches 7 bases. The CDR3 runs to 14 residues. Germline V lookup: CDR1 MRHNA, CDR2 SNTAGT. The V and J ends lost 6 bases and 1 base, in that order; junction bases with no gene match: 4.

The V call is TRBV18, the J call TRBJ2-2; D tentatively fits TRBD1 or TRBD2 (5 bases each). The CDR3 loop spans 13 amino acids. V shed 2 bases and J shed 7 bases, with 8 bases lying between them. Germline CDR1 and CDR2: KGHSH and LQKENI. The CDR3 DNA sequence: TGTGCCAGCTCACCAAGAGGGGTCGGGGAGCTGTTTTTT. Protein product: CASSPRGVGELFF.

This chain links TRBV30 with TRBJ1-5, with D perhaps TRBD1 (6 bases). The CDR3 is made up of 13 amino acids. V lost 2 bases and J 7 bases, leaving 12 bases between the germline ends. Germline V gene lookup returns CDR1 GTSNPN and CDR2 SVGIG (reference sequence). The CDR3 protein is CAWSRNRDQPQHF. The DNA of the CDR3 is TGTGCCTGGAGTAGGAACAGGGACCAGCCCCAGCATTTT. Full variable domain (outside the CDR3, taken from reference TRBV30 and TRBJ1-5): SQTIHQWPATLVQPVGSPLSLECTVEGTSNPNLYWYRQAAGRGLQLLFYSVGIGQISSEVPQNLSASRPQDRQFILSSKKLLLSDSGFYLCAWSRNRDQPQHFGDGTRLSIL.

The chain employs TRBV7-4 and TRBJ1-2; no clear D gene. This CDR3 is built from 14 residues. With 1 base removed from V and 8 bases from J, the gap between germline ends came to 14 bases. The germline V gene has CDR1 SGHVT and CDR2 SQSDAQ. The DNA of the CDR3 is TGTGCCAGCAGCTTAGTGGTTCCAGGAAGAGGCTACACCTTC. Its translation: CASSLVVPGRGYTF.

Written as DNA, the CDR3 is TGTGCCAGCAGCTTGGAAGTGACAGGGGGGTATGGCTACACCTTC. Its translation is CASSLEVTGGYGYTF. The chain uses TRBV5-6 and TRBJ1-2, with 9 bases that match TRBD1. With 0 bases clipped from V and 5 bases from J, the junction kept 5 bases outside the gene matches. The CDR3 consists of 15 residues. From germline, CDR1 is SGHDT and CDR2 YYEEEE.

The rearrangement joins TRBV30 to TRBJ1-1; no firm D call. Per the germline V gene, CDR1 is GTSNPN and CDR2 is SVGIG (reference sequence). V lost 7 bases and J lost 7, with 13 bases in between. The CDR3 is made up of 11 amino acids. CDR3 in amino acids: CALQPGVEAFF. CDR3 in DNA: TGTGCCTTACAACCGGGAGTTGAAGCTTTCTTT.

The rearrangement links TRBV5-1 to TRBJ2-5, with D hard to call. TRBJ2-7 explains the end of the DNA better; the J call may be wrong. This CDR3 has 12 residues. CDR1 and CDR2 from the germline V gene are SGHRS and YFSETQ. CDR3 loop: CASKIDSYEQYF. The CDR3 DNA reads as TGCGCCAGCAAAATTGACTCCTACGAGCAGTACTTC.

This chain connects TRBV10-3 to TRBJ1-1, with D hard to call. This CDR3 has 13 amino acids. Germline CDR1 and CDR2: ENHRY and SYGVKD. V shed 6 bases and J shed 0 bases, with 8 bases lying between them. The CDR3 DNA sequence: TGTGCCATCAGCCAAACAATGAACACTGAAGCTTTCTTT. Protein: CAISQTMNTEAFF.

V and J are TRBV19 and TRBJ2-3; no reliable D call. The CDR3 has 12 residues. Germline CDR1 reads LNHDA; CDR2 reads SQIVND (reference sequence). V lost 3 bases and J lost 13, with 14 bases in between. CDR3 in amino acids: CASSIPGAREYF. CDR3 in DNA: TGTGCCAGTAGTATTCCGGGTGCTAGGGAGTATTTT.

This chain connects TRBV7-2 to TRBJ1-3; D remains ambiguous. CDR1 and CDR2 (germline): SGHTA, FQGNSA. Trimming took 3 bases from V and 1 from J, leaving 10 bases between them. CDR3 size: 15 residues. CDR3 sequence reads: CASSFSRLSGNTIYF. CDR3 bases: TGTGCCAGCAGCTTTTCACGGCTATCTGGAAACACCATATATTTT.

The genes are TRBV10-3 and TRBJ2-5, with D perhaps TRBD1 or TRBD2 (5 bases each). V was pared by 0 bases and J by 2 bases, with 10 bases between. The CDR3 length is 15 residues. CDR1 and CDR2 from the germline V gene are ENHRY and SYGVKD. This CDR3 reads CAISESGAPQETQYF. In DNA, the CDR3 is TGTGCCATCAGTGAGTCCGGGGCCCCACAAGAGACCCAGTACTTC.

The rearrangement links TRBV18 to TRBJ1-1; D is unclear. Trimming took 4 bases from V and 0 from J, leaving 6 bases between them. The CDR3 consists of 13 residues. Germline lookup yields CDR1 KGHSH and CDR2 LQKENI. The CDR3 here is CASSQLLNTEAFF. Written as DNA, the CDR3 is TGTGCCAGCTCACAACTCTTGAACACTGAAGCTTTCTTT.

The CDR3 DNA reads as TGTGCCTCGCAGGGACAGGGTACAGATACGCAGTATTTT. Its translation: CASQGQGTDTQYF. This rearrangement joins TRBV28 to TRBJ2-3; 9 bases agree with TRBD1. The CDR3 extends over 13 amino acids. Germline CDR1 and CDR2: MDHEN and SYDVKM. V shed 11 bases and J 3 bases; nucleotides not matched to a gene: 6.

The rearrangement links TRBV5-1 to TRBJ2-4; TRBD1 matches at 7 bases. V was clipped by 0 bases and J by 8 bases; unmatched bases: 5. The germline V gene has CDR1 SGHRS and CDR2 YFSETQ. The CDR3 extends over 14 amino acids. As DNA, the CDR3 is TGCGCCAGCAGCTTGGATCAGGGGGTGGACATTCAGTACTTC. It encodes CASSLDQGVDIQYF.

The chain links TRBV11-2 to TRBJ2-5, with D unclear. V was cut by 6 bases and J by 2 bases, with 10 bases left in between. Per germline, CDR1 SGHAT and CDR2 FQNNGV. The length of the CDR3 is 13 residues. Written as DNA, the CDR3 is TGTGCCAGCAGTAGGACGATTCAAGAGACCCAGTACTTC. Encoded protein: CASSRTIQETQYF.

J is TRBJ2-7 and V is TRBV18, with 7 bases lining up with TRBD1. Looked up from germline, CDR1 is KGHSH and CDR2 is LQKENI. The CDR3 is 17 residues long. Unmatched junction bases numbered 13, after V lost 3 bases and J lost 2 bases. The CDR3 loop reads CASSPHLGQRPTYEQYF. The CDR3, as DNA: TGTGCCAGCTCACCGCACCTGGGACAGAGACCCACCTACGAGCAGTACTTC.

The chain uses TRBV29-1 and TRBJ2-7; D not certain. CDR1 and CDR2 (germline): SQVTM, ANQGSEA. CDR3 length: 11 residues. This CDR3 reads CSIRGVYEQYF. CDR3 nucleotide sequence: TGCAGTATCCGAGGAGTGTACGAGCAGTACTTC.

The CDR3 DNA is TGTGCCAGCAGTCCCCTCGGACGAGAAGCTTTCTTT. Residues: CASSPLGREAFF. This rearrangement joins TRBV28 to TRBJ1-1, with D hard to call. Trimming left V 5 bases short and J 8 bases short, with 12 bases between. Germline loops: CDR1 MDHEN, CDR2 SYDVKM. This CDR3 has 12 residues. Together with reference TRBV28 and TRBJ1-1, the CDR3 gives the full variable domain: DVKVTQSSRYLVKRTGEKVFLECVQDMDHENMFWYRQDPGLGLRLIYFSYDVKMKEKGDIPEGYSVSREKKERFSLILESASTNQTSMYLCASSPLGREAFFGQGTRLTVV.

The genes are TRBV5-1 and TRBJ1-1, with no clear D. The CDR3 spans 12 residues. With 4 bases removed from V and 8 bases from J, the gap between germline ends came to 12 bases. Germline CDR1 SGHRS, CDR2 YFSETQ. The CDR3 DNA reads TGCGCCAGCAGCCGTGAGGGAGCCGAAGCTTTCTTT. Translation: CASSREGAEAFF. The full variable domain, rest sourced from reference TRBV5-1 and TRBJ1-1, is KAGVTQTPRYLIKTRGQQVTLSCSPISGHRSVSWYQQTPGQGLQFLFEYFSETQRNKGNFPGRFSGRQFSNSRSEMNVSTLELGDSALYLCASSREGAEAFFGQGTRLTVV.

The rearrangement uses TRBV10-3 and TRBJ2-5, with 7 bases matching TRBD2. The germline CDR1 and CDR2 sequences are ENHRY and SYGVKD. J lost 1 base, V lost 10 bases, and 12 bases had no gene match. The CDR3 consists of 15 residues. The CDR3 DNA follows: TGTGCCACTTCCCCCAGCGGGACTCTCCAAGAGACCCAGTACTTC. Protein sequence: CATSPSGTLQETQYF.

The chain links TRBV10-3 to TRBJ2-1, with 8 positions matching TRBD2. In germline, CDR1 is ENHRY, CDR2 SYGVKD. J was trimmed by 3 bases and V by 5 bases; bases with no gene match: 3. This CDR3 spans 14 amino acids. As DNA, the CDR3 is TGTGCCATCAGTAGCGGGGGATACTACAATGAGCAGTTCTTC. Translation gives CAISSGGYYNEQFF.

This chain joins TRBV11-2 and TRBJ1-1; tentative D call: TRBD1 (6 bases). Germline V gene data show CDR1 as SGHAT and CDR2 as FQNNGV. The CDR3 is made up of 14 amino acids. Between the trimmed V and J ends, which lost 6 bases and 1 base, there was a span of 12 bases. The CDR3 reads CASRPQGANTEAFF. Written as DNA, the CDR3 is TGTGCCAGCAGGCCACAGGGCGCGAACACTGAAGCTTTCTTT. Based on the CDR3 plus reference TRBV11-2 and TRBJ1-1, the full variable domain is EAGVAQSPRYKIIEKRQSVAFWCNPISGHATLYWYQQILGQGPKLLIQFQNNGVVDDSQLPKDRFSAERLKGVDSTLKIQPAKLEDSAVYLCASRPQGANTEAFFGQGTRLTVV.

V gene TRBV5-1 combines with J gene TRBJ2-5; D ambiguous. Trimming removed 0 bases at V and 3 bases at J, with 15 bases between. The germline gives CDR1 SGHRS, CDR2 YFSETQ. The CDR3 has 16 amino acids. The CDR3 spells CASSLEPSFLKETQYF. CDR3 sequence (DNA): TGCGCCAGCAGCTTGGAGCCCTCCTTCCTAAAAGAGACCCAGTACTTC.

The gene calls are TRBV19 and TRBJ1-1; D gene uncertain. V lost 5 bases to trimming and J lost 5 bases, with 12 bases between them. Germline CDR1 and CDR2: LNHDA and SQIVND (reference sequence). The CDR3 spans 13 residues. The CDR3 loop reads CASSPRIGTEAFF. In DNA form, the CDR3 reads TGTGCCAGTAGTCCAAGGATAGGAACTGAAGCTTTCTTT.

Here the CDR3 DNA reads TGTGCCAGCAGTGCTTTTGGTAGCGGGGGGCCAGATACGCAGTATTTT. Translated: CASSAFGSGGPDTQYF. V and J are TRBV6-4 and TRBJ2-3, with 10 positions matching TRBD2. The CDR3 contains 16 residues. Losses at the gene ends were 4 bases for V and 4 bases for J; bases not matched to a gene: 8. Germline V gives CDR1 MRHNA, CDR2 SNTAGT.

V gene TRBV14 combines with J gene TRBJ2-1, with D tentatively TRBD2 (5 bases). The germline V and J ends were trimmed by 3 bases and 7 bases, with 16 bases remaining between them. Germline V gene sequence: CDR1 SGHDN, CDR2 FVKESK. This CDR3 is 15 amino acids long. Written as DNA, the CDR3 is TGTGCCAGCAGCCATCAACGGGGAGCGAGAAATGAGCAGTTCTTC. As protein: CASSHQRGARNEQFF.